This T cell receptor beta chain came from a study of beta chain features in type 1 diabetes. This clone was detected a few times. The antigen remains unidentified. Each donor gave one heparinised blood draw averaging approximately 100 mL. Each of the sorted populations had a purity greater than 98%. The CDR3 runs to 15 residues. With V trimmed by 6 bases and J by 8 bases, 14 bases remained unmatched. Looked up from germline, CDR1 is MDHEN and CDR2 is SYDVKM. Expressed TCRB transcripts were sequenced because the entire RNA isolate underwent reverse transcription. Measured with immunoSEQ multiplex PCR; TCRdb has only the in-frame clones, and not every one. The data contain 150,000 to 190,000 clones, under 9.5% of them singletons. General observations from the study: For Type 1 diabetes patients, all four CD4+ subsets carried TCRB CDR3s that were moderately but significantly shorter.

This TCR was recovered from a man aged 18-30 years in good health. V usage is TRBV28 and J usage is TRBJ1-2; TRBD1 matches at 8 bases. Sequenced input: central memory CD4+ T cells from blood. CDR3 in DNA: TGTGCCAGCAGCCAGGCCGGGACAGGAATTGCCGGCTACACCTTC. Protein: CASSQAGTGIAGYTF.